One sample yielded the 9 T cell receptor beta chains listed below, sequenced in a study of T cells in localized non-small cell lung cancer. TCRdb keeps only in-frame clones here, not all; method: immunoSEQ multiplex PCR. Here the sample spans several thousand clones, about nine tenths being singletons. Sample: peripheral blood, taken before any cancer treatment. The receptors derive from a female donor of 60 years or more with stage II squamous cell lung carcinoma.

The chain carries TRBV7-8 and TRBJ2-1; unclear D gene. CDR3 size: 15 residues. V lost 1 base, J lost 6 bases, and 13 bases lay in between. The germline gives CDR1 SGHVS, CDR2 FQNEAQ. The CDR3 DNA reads TGTGCCAGCAGCTTAGAAGGGTCCCCTCCCAATGAGCAGTTCTTC. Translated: CASSLEGSPPNEQFF.

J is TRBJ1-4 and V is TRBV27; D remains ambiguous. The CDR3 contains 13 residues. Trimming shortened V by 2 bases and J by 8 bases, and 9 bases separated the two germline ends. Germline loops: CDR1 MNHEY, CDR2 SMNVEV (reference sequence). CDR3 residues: CASSLSGNEKLFF. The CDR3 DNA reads TGTGCCAGCAGTTTAAGTGGGAACGAAAAACTGTTTTTT.

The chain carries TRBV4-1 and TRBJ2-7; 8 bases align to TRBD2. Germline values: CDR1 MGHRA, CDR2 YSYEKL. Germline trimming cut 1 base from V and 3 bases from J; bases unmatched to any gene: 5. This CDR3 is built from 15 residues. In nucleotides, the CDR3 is TGCGCCAGCAGCCAAGCGGGACTAGAAGGCTACGAGCAGTACTTC. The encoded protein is CASSQAGLEGYEQYF.

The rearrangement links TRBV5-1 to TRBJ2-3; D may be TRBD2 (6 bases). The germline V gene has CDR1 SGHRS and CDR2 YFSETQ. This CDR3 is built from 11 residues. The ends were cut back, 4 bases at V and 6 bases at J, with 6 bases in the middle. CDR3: CASSREDTQYF. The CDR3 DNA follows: TGCGCCAGCAGCCGGGAGGATACGCAGTATTTT.

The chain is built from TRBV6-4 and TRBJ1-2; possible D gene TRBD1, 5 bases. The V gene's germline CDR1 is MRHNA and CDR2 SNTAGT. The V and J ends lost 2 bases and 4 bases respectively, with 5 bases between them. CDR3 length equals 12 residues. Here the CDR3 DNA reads TGTGCCAGCAGTGACAGGGGCTATGGCTACACCTTC. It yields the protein CASSDRGYGYTF.

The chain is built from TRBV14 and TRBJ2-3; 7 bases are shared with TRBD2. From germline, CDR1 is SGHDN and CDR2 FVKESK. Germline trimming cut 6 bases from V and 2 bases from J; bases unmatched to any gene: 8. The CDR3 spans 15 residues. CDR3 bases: TGTGCCAGCAGGCCCATAGCGGGCCCCACAGATACGCAGTATTTT. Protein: CASRPIAGPTDTQYF.

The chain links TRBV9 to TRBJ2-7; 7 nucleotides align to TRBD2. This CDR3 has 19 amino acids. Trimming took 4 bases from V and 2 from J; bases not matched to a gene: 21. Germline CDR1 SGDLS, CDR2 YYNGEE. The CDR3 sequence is CASSSPRPEAGDATYEQYV. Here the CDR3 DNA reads TGTGCCAGCAGCTCACCCCGACCTGAGGCGGGGGATGCCACCTACGAGCAGTACGTC.

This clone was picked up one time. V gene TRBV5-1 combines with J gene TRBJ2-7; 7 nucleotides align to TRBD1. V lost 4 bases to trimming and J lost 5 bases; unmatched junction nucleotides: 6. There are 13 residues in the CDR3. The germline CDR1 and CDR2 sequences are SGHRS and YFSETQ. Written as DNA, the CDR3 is TGCGCCAGCAGCGCGACAGGGTACGACGAGCAGTACTTC. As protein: CASSATGYDEQYF.

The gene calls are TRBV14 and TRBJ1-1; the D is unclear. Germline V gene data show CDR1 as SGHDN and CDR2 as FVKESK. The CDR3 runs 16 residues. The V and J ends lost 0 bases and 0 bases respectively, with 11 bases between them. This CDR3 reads CASSQDLITVNTEAFF. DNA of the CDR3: TGTGCCAGCAGCCAAGATCTTATCACAGTGAACACTGAAGCTTTCTTT. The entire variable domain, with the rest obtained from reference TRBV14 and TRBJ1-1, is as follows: EAGVTQFPSHSVIEKGQTVTLRCDPISGHDNLYWYRRVMGKEIKFLLHFVKESKQDESGMPNNRFLAERTGGTYSTLKVQPAELEDSGVYFCASSQDLITVNTEAFFGQGTRLTVV.